This T cell receptor beta chain is drawn from a study of response to subunit inactivated influenza vaccine. TCRdb processed the RT-PCR reads anew with MiXCR; each CDR3 protein has one entry. The sample yields 650,000 to 850,000 distinct CDR3 sequences, 11% to 15% seen once. CDR3 length: 14 residues. V gave up 2 bases and J gave up 2 bases, with 8 bases separating them. Germline-derived CDR1 and CDR2 are LGHNA and YSLEER. This clonotype was seen only a few times. Its antigen is unidentified. Study results and limitations: There was a suggestion from the authors that each seasonal influenza vaccination recruits few new T cells.

This receptor was identified in a man aged 50 or older who received an inactivated influenza vaccine. The chain uses TRBV4-3 and TRBJ2-3; D may be TRBD1 or TRBD2 (5 bases each). The sample consisted of PBMCs from blood, taken less than 15 days before vaccination. The DNA of the CDR3 is TGCGCCAGCAGCCAACCGGGGACCACAGATACGCAGTATTTT. This gives the protein CASSQPGTTDTQYF.